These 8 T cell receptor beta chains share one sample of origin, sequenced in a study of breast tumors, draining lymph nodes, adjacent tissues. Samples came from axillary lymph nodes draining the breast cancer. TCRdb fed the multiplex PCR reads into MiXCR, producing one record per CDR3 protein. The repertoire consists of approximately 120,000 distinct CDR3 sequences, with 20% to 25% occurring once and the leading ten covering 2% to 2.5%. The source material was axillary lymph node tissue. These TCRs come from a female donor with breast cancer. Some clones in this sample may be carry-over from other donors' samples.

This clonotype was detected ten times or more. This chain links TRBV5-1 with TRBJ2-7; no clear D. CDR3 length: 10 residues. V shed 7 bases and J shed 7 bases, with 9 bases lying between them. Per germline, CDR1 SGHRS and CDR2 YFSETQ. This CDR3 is CASCACEQYF. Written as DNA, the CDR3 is TGCGCCAGCTGTGCTTGTGAGCAGTACTTC.

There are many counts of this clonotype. The CDR3 loop is CASSIGSGGHTGELFF. CDR3 bases: TGCGCCAGCAGCATTGGGTCAGGGGGCCACACCGGGGAGCTGTTTTTT. The chain combines TRBV5-1 with TRBJ2-2, with TRBD1 matching over 8 bases. The length of the CDR3 is 16 residues. Germline loops: CDR1 SGHRS, CDR2 YFSETQ. With V trimmed by 4 bases and J by 3 bases, 8 bases remained unmatched.

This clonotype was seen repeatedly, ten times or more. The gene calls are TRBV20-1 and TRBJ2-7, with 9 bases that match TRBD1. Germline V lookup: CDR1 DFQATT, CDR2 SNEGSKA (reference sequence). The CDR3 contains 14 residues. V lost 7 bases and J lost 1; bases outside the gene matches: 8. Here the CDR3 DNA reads TGCAGTGTCCTCCGACAGGGGGAATCCTACGAGCAGTACTTC. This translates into CSVLRQGESYEQYF.

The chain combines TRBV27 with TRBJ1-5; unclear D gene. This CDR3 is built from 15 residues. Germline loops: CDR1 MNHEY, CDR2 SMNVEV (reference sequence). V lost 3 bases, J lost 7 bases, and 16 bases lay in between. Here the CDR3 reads CASSFSGRIFQPQHF. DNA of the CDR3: TGTGCCAGCAGTTTTTCCGGGAGAATTTTCCAGCCCCAGCATTTT.

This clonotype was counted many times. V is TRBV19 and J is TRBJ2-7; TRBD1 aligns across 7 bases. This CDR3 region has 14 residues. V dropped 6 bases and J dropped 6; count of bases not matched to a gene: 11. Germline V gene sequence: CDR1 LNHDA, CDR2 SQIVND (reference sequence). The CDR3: CASSSATTGSEQYF. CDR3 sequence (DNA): TGTGCCAGTAGCTCCGCGACGACAGGGTCCGAGCAGTACTTC.

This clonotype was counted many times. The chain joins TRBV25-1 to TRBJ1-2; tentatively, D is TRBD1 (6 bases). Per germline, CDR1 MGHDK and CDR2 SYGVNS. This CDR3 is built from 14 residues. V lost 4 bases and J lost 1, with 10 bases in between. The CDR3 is CASSVQGFNYGYTF. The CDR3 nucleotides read TGTGCCAGCAGTGTACAGGGTTTTAACTATGGCTACACCTTC.

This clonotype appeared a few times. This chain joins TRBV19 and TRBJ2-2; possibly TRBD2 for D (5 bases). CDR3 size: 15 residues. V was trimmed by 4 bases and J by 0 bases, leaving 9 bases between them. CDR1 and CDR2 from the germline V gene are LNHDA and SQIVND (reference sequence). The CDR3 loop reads CASSSSAANTGELFF. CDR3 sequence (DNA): TGTGCCAGTAGTAGTTCAGCGGCGAACACCGGGGAGCTGTTTTTT. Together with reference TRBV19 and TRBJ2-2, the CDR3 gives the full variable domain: DGGITQSPKYLFRKEGQNVTLSCEQNLNHDAMYWYRQDPGQGLRLIYYSQIVNDFQKGDIAEGYSVSREKKESFPLTVTSAQKNPTAFYLCASSSSAANTGELFFGEGSRLTVL.

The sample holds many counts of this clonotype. CDR3 residues: CASSRAGGDGDTQYF. CDR3 bases: TGCGCCAGCAGCCGAGCGGGAGGTGATGGAGATACGCAGTATTTT. The chain joins TRBV5-1 to TRBJ2-3; 9 nucleotides align to TRBD2. The ends lost 4 bases at V and 5 bases at J; junction bases unmatched: 8. This CDR3 is built from 15 residues. The germline CDR1 and CDR2 sequences are SGHRS and YFSETQ.